This T cell receptor (beta chain) appears in the sequencing data of a study of T cells after yellow fever vaccination. Across the whole study: Fractions of limited cellularity were prepared by means of SMART-Seq v4 Ultra Low Input.

This CDR3 is built from 15 residues. CDR1 and CDR2 from the germline V gene are MGHRA and YSYEKL. The V end lost 1 base, the J end lost 10 bases, and 17 bases lay between the germline ends. MiXCR, applied by TCRdb to the 5' RACE reads, yields one record per CDR3 protein. The sample shows under 600,000 distinct CDR3 sequences, approximately 13% of them seen only once. The sequencing here drew on PBMCs, taken on the day of the yellow fever booster vaccination. V is TRBV4-1 and J is TRBJ2-1; D is unresolved. The receptor comes from a man aged 25-40 years who received the YFV17D yellow fever vaccine. CDR3 in DNA: TGCGCCAGCAGCCAAGCCGAATCGGCTAGTGGCGAGCAGTTCTTC. Its protein is CASSQAESASGEQFF.